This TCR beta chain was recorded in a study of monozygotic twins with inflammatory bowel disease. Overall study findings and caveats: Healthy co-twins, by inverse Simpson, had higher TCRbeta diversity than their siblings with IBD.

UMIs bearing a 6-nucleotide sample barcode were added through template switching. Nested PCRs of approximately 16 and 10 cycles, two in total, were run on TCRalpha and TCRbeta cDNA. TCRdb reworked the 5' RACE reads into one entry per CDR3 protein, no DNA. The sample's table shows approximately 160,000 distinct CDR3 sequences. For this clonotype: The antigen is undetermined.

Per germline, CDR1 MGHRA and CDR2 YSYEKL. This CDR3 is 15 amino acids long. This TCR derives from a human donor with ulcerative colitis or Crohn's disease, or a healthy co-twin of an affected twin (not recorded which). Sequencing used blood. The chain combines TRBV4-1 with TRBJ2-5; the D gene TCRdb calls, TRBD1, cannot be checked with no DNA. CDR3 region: CTSSQEWGPKETQYF.